This entry concerns a single TCR beta chain. As yet, its antigen is unknown. This sample was included in a study of T cells in Graves' hyperthyroidism and ophthalmopathy. The investigators amplified TCR beta CDR3 regions from RNA transcripts. HTBI primers were the set used in a first-round RT-PCR of the TCR CDR3. MiXCR, applied by TCRdb to the multiplex PCR reads, yields one record per CDR3 protein. Altogether approximately 740,000 distinct CDR3 sequences are present, 12% to 15% being singletons, with the ten largest covering roughly 10%. Trimming left V 2 bases short and J 1 base short, with 13 bases between. CDR1 KGHDR and CDR2 SFDVKD come from the germline V gene. CDR3 length: 17 residues. Study-wide results and limits: Blood also held most thyroid clonotypes expanded beyond 0.001.

The chain is built from TRBV24-1 and TRBJ2-2; perhaps TRBD2 as D (6 bases). This receptor was identified in a woman under 30 with Graves' hyperthyroidism. The sample was blood. CDR3 sequence (DNA): TGTGCCACCAGTGATTGGACGGGACTCAGGAACACCGGGGAGCTGTTTTTT. As protein: CATSDWTGLRNTGELFF.